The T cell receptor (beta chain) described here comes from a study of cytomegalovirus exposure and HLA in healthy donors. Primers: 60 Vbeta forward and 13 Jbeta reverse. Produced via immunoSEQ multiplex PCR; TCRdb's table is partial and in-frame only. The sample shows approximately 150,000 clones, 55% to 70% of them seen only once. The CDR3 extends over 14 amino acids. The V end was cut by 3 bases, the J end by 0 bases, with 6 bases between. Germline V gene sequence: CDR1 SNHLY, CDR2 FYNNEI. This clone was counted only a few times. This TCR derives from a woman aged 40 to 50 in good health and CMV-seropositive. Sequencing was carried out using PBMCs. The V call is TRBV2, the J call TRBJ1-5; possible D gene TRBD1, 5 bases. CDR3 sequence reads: CASSDRVSNQPQHF. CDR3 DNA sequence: TGTGCCAGCAGTGACAGGGTTAGCAATCAGCCCCAGCATTTT.